The 14 T cell receptor beta chains listed next were all sequenced from one sample in a study of shared clonotypes between healthy human individuals. Repertoires were generated with immunoSEQ multiplex PCR, while TCRdb's copy carries only in-frame clones and drops some. This repertoire shows 2,500,000 or so clones, around nine tenths found once; its top ten account for around 0.14%. The sample consisted of naive CD4+ T cells sorted from blood. Specified subset: CD45RA+ positively selected. All receptors come from a young man in good health.

The chain carries TRBV10-3 and TRBJ2-5; D may match TRBD1 or TRBD2 (6 bases each). CDR1 and CDR2 from the germline V gene are ENHRY and SYGVKD. The CDR3 covers 12 residues. V was clipped by 4 bases and J by 5 bases, with 8 bases between them. The CDR3 here is CAISGRGETQYF. The CDR3 coding sequence is TGTGCCATCAGTGGGAGGGGGGAGACCCAGTACTTC.

The rearrangement links TRBV10-3 to TRBJ2-3; possibly TRBD1 or TRBD2 for D (5 bases each). Trimming took off 6 bases at V and 3 bases at J, with 10 bases between the two ends. This CDR3 has 13 amino acids. CDR1 is ENHRY and CDR2 is SYGVKD in the germline V gene. This CDR3 is CAIRGDGTDTQYF. DNA of the CDR3: TGTGCCATCAGGGGGGACGGAACAGATACGCAGTATTTT.

V usage is TRBV10-3 and J usage is TRBJ2-7; D is undetermined. V lost 6 bases, J lost 6 bases, and 18 bases lay in between. The CDR3 contains 14 residues. Germline assignment: CDR1 ENHRY and CDR2 SYGVKD. The CDR3 DNA sequence: TGTGCCATCAGAGTCAACCTAGGAGTGGGCGAGCAGTACTTC. The encoded protein is CAIRVNLGVGEQYF.

The genes are TRBV5-6 and TRBJ1-2, with D hard to call. Germline V gene data show CDR1 as SGHDT and CDR2 as YYEEEE. Trimming took off 4 bases at V and 0 bases at J, with 7 bases between the two ends. The CDR3 runs 13 residues. CDR3 in DNA: TGTGCCAGCAGCCAGCAGACTAACTATGGCTACACCTTC. Protein sequence: CASSQQTNYGYTF.

The chain is built from TRBV10-3 and TRBJ2-1, with 9 bases identical to TRBD2. With V trimmed by 0 bases and J by 5 bases, 5 bases remained unmatched. In germline, CDR1 is ENHRY, CDR2 SYGVKD. The CDR3 extends over 16 amino acids. Here the CDR3 reads CAISESGGGADNEQFF. The CDR3 DNA reads TGTGCCATCAGTGAGTCAGGCGGGGGGGCCGACAATGAGCAGTTCTTC.

The J gene is TRBJ1-1, the V gene TRBV7-9; D may be TRBD1 (6 bases). Trimming pared 5 bases from V and 7 bases from J, leaving 23 bases between. The CDR3 consists of 16 residues. Per the germline V gene, CDR1 is SEHNR and CDR2 is FQNEAQ (reference sequence). The CDR3 here is CASSKAQVRTGSEAFF. In DNA, the CDR3 is TGTGCCAGCAGCAAGGCACAGGTTCGAACAGGGAGTGAAGCTTTCTTT.

The chain joins TRBV9 to TRBJ2-3; D remains unclear. Germline values: CDR1 SGDLS, CDR2 YYNGEE. Trimming shortened V by 2 bases and J by 1 base, and 8 bases separated the two germline ends. The CDR3 is 14 amino acids. This CDR3 is CASSVMSGTDTQYF. DNA of the CDR3: TGTGCCAGCAGCGTTATGAGCGGCACAGATACGCAGTATTTT.

In DNA form, the CDR3 reads TGTGCCATCAGTCAACCACAGGGGACGGCCTACGAGCAGTACTTC. The encoded protein is CAISQPQGTAYEQYF. The chain employs TRBV10-3 and TRBJ2-7; 7 nucleotides agree with TRBD1. CDR3 length: 15 residues. Per germline, CDR1 ENHRY and CDR2 SYGVKD. Germline trimming cut 5 bases from V and 2 bases from J; bases unmatched to any gene: 9.

V and J are TRBV6-1 and TRBJ2-7; TRBD1 aligns across 8 bases. V shed 7 bases and J 2 bases; nucleotides not matched to a gene: 1. CDR1 and CDR2 from the germline V gene are MNHNS and SASEGT. The length of the CDR3 is 12 residues. CDR3 region: CASMDRAYEQYF. CDR3 nucleotide sequence: TGTGCCAGCATGGACAGGGCCTACGAGCAGTACTTC.

V is TRBV28 and J is TRBJ2-1; 7 bases align to TRBD1. V shed 2 bases, J shed 7 bases, and the junction held 8 bases outside the gene matches. This CDR3 contains 15 residues. Germline CDR1 and CDR2: MDHEN and SYDVKM. In nucleotides, the CDR3 is TGTGCCAGCAGTTTACCTACCGGGACAGCGAATGAGCAGTTCTTC. Amino acid sequence: CASSLPTGTANEQFF.

The J gene is TRBJ2-1, the V gene TRBV6-5, with 9 bases identical to TRBD2. From germline, CDR1 is MNHEY and CDR2 SVGAGI. The CDR3 is 11 amino acids. After removal of 7 bases from V and 11 bases from J, the junction contained 3 bases not matched to a gene. CDR3 sequence: CASILAGKQFF. The CDR3 DNA is TGTGCCAGCATTCTAGCGGGGAAGCAGTTCTTC.

The chain has TRBV6-5 and TRBJ2-3, with TRBD1 as a possible D gene (6 bases). Per the germline V gene, CDR1 is MNHEY and CDR2 is SVGAGI. The germline V and J ends were trimmed by 2 bases and 0 bases, with 9 bases remaining between them. The length of the CDR3 is 15 residues. CDR3 region: CASSYGQTSTDTQYF. CDR3 in DNA: TGTGCCAGCAGTTACGGACAGACTAGCACAGATACGCAGTATTTT.

The J gene is TRBJ2-7, the V gene TRBV29-1; 8 bases agree with TRBD1. V shed 7 bases, J shed 4 bases, and the junction held 3 bases outside the gene matches. Germline values: CDR1 SQVTM, CDR2 ANQGSEA. This CDR3 has 11 residues. CDR3 loop: CSARQGYEQYF. CDR3 in DNA: TGCAGCGCCCGACAGGGGTACGAGCAGTACTTC.

The V call is TRBV30, the J call TRBJ2-7, with D perhaps matching TRBD2 (5 bases). The CDR3 sequence is 12 residues long. With 5 bases removed from V and 3 bases from J, the gap between germline ends came to 11 bases. The germline V gene encodes CDR1 GTSNPN and CDR2 SVGIG (reference sequence). The chain's CDR3 is CAWGRVFYEQYF. CDR3 coding DNA: TGTGCCTGGGGGCGGGTCTTCTACGAGCAGTACTTC.